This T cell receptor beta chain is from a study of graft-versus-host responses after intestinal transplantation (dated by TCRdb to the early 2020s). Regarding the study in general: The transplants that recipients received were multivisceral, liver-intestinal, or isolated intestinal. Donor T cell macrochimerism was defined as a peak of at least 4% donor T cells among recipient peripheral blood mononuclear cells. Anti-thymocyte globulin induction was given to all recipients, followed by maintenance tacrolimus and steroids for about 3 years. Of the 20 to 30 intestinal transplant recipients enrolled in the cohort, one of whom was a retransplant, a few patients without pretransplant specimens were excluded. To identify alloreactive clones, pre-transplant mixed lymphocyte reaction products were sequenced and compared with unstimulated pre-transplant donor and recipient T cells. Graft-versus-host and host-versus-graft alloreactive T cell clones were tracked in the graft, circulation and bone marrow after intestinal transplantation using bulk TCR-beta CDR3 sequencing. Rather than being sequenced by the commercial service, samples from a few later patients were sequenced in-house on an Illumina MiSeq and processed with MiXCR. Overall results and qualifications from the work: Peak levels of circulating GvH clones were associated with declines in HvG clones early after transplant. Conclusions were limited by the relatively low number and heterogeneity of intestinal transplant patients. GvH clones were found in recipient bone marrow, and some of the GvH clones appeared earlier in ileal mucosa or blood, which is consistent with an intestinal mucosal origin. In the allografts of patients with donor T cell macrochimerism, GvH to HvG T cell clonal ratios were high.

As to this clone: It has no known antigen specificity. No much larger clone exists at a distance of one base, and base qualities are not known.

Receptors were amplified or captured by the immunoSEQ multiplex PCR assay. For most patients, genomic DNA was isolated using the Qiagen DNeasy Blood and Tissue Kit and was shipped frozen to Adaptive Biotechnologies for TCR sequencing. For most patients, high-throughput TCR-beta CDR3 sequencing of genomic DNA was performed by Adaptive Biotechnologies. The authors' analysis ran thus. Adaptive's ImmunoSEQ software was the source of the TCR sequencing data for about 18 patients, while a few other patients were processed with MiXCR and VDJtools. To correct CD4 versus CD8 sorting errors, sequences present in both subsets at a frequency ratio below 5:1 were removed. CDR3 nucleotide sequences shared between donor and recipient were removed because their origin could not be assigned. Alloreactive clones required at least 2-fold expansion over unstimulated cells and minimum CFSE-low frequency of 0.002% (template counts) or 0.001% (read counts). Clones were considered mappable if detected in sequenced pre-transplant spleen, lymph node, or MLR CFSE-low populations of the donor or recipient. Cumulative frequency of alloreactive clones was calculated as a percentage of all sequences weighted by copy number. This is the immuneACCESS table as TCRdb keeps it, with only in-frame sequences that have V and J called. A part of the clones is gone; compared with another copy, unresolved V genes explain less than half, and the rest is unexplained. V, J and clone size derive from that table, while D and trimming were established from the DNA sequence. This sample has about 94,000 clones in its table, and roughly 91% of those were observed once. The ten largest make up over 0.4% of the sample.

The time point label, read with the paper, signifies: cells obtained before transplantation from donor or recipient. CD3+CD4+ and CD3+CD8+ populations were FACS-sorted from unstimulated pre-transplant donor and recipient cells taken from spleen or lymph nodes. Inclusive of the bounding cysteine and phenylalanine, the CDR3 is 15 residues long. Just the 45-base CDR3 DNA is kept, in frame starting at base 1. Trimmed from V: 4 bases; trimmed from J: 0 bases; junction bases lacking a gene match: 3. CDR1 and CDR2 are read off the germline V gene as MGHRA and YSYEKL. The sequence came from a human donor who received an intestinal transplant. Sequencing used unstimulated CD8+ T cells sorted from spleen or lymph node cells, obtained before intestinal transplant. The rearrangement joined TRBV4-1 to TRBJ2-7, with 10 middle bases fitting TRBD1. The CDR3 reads CASSLRQGASYEQYF. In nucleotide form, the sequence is TGCGCCAGCAGCCTGAGACAGGGGGCCTCCTACGAGCAGTACTTC.